This entry lists 18 T cell receptor beta chains sequenced from one sample in a study of response to subunit inactivated influenza vaccine. TCRdb used MiXCR to reprocess the RT-PCR reads, holding one entry per CDR3 protein. Here the sample spans hundreds of thousands of distinct CDR3 sequences, about 15% being singletons. The sample in question was PBMCs from blood, obtained roughly 2 weeks before vaccination. The receptors were gathered from a man aged 45 to 65 who received an inactivated influenza vaccine.

This clonotype was picked up one time. The gene calls are TRBV6-1 and TRBJ2-1; the D gene is possibly TRBD1 (5 bases). Germline V gene sequence: CDR1 MNHNS, CDR2 SASEGT. V shed 2 bases and J shed 6 bases, with 29 bases lying between them. CDR3 length equals 20 residues. The CDR3 spells CASSESLWLYGSGLGNEQFF. Here the CDR3 DNA reads TGTGCCAGCAGTGAAAGTCTCTGGCTTTACGGTTCAGGGCTCGGCAATGAGCAGTTCTTC.

The sample holds many counts of this clonotype. The rearrangement joins TRBV2 to TRBJ2-1, with a tentative D call TRBD2 (5 bases). CDR1 is SNHLY and CDR2 is FYNNEI in the germline V gene. This CDR3 comprises 17 residues. The germline V and J ends were trimmed by 3 bases and 9 bases, with 24 bases remaining between them. Written as DNA, the CDR3 is TGTGCCAGCAGTGATGGGCTGCAGGCCCTCCTTCGGGGTGAGCAGTTCTTC. Translated: CASSDGLQALLRGEQFF.

This rearrangement joins TRBV19 to TRBJ1-5, with D tentatively TRBD1 (5 bases). Trimming stripped 5 bases from V and 4 bases from J, with 12 bases between. CDR3 length: 14 residues. Germline lookup yields CDR1 LNHDA and CDR2 SQIVND (reference sequence). The CDR3 reads CASSLRTPNQPQHF. In DNA, the CDR3 is TGTGCCAGTAGTCTGAGGACACCTAATCAGCCCCAGCATTTT.

This clonotype was seen only a few times. V gene TRBV10-3 combines with J gene TRBJ2-5, with D perhaps being TRBD1 or TRBD2 (6 bases each). The V gene lost 6 bases and the J gene lost 1 base, with 15 bases spanning the gap. This CDR3 region has 15 residues. Germline CDR1 reads ENHRY; CDR2 reads SYGVKD. Here the CDR3 DNA reads TGTGCCATCAGGGGGGGCAGAAACCCCCAAGAGACCCAGTACTTC. Translation: CAIRGGRNPQETQYF.

This clonotype was seen a handful of times. V and J are TRBV20-1 and TRBJ1-2, with D possibly TRBD1 on 5 matching bases. This CDR3 contains 15 residues. The V gene's germline CDR1 is DFQATT and CDR2 SNEGSKA (reference sequence). V dropped 0 bases and J dropped 4 bases, with 15 bases sitting between them. CDR3 protein: CSARDLAGPSYGYTF. The CDR3 DNA reads as TGCAGTGCTAGAGATCTGGCAGGGCCTTCCTATGGCTACACCTTC.

The J gene is TRBJ2-1, the V gene TRBV6-2 or TRBV6-3; 9 bases line up with TRBD2. The CDR3 consists of 15 residues. The germline V gene has CDR1 MNHEY and CDR2 SVGEGT. With 6 bases clipped from V and 0 bases from J, the junction kept 3 bases outside the gene matches. CDR3 sequence: CASRPSGVSYNEQFF. Written as DNA, the CDR3 is TGTGCCAGCAGGCCTAGCGGGGTCTCCTACAATGAGCAGTTCTTC.

There are many counts of this clonotype. The gene calls are TRBV10-3 and TRBJ2-2; TRBD2 is a possible D gene (6 bases). V lost 5 bases and J 1 base, leaving 8 bases between the germline ends. Per the germline V gene, CDR1 is ENHRY and CDR2 is SYGVKD. The CDR3 is 14 residues long. CDR3 in amino acids: CAISFGGNTGELFF. The CDR3 coding sequence is TGTGCCATCAGTTTCGGGGGGAACACCGGGGAGCTGTTTTTT.

This chain uses TRBV27 with TRBJ2-1; D remains ambiguous. Deletions cut 2 bases from V and 10 bases from J, with 15 bases between. Germline CDR1 MNHEY, CDR2 SMNVEV (reference sequence). CDR3 length equals 14 residues. The CDR3: CASSLGPLVAEQFF. The DNA of the CDR3 is TGTGCCAGCAGTTTAGGCCCCCTCGTGGCGGAGCAGTTCTTC.

The chain combines TRBV27 with TRBJ2-1; D gene uncertain. This CDR3 comprises 14 residues. CDR1 is MNHEY and CDR2 is SMNVEV in the germline V gene (reference sequence). V lost 1 base to trimming and J lost 0 bases, with 4 bases between them. The CDR3 spells CASSLYRSYNEQFF. The CDR3 DNA reads as TGTGCCAGCAGTTTATACCGCTCCTACAATGAGCAGTTCTTC.

The rearrangement joins TRBV7-2 to TRBJ2-1, with 10 positions matching TRBD2. CDR1 is SGHTA, CDR2 FQGNSA, per germline. The J segment lost 4 bases and the V segment lost 4 bases, leaving 7 bases of the junction unmatched. The CDR3 totals 16 residues. The CDR3 DNA is TGTGCCAGCAGCTCGGCCCTAGCGGGAGCATACAATGAGCAGTTCTTC. It translates to CASSSALAGAYNEQFF.

This clonotype was detected many times. The chain is built from TRBV28 and TRBJ2-7; either TRBD1 or TRBD2 may supply D (6 bases each). Germline V gene data show CDR1 as MDHEN and CDR2 as SYDVKM. V lost 2 bases and J 2 bases, leaving 19 bases between the germline ends. The CDR3 consists of 17 residues. As DNA, the CDR3 is TGTGCCAGCAGTTTACGGCAGGGGTTAACGGGGGCCTACGAGCAGTACTTC. Residues: CASSLRQGLTGAYEQYF.

V and J are TRBV3-1 and TRBJ1-3, with D tentatively TRBD1 (5 bases). This CDR3 is built from 16 residues. V lost 5 bases, J lost 4 bases, and 18 bases lay in between. Per germline, CDR1 LGHDT and CDR2 YNNKEL (reference sequence). In DNA, the CDR3 is TGTGCCAGCAGCTCGCAATACCGGGACGCCGGAAACACCATATATTTT. It encodes CASSSQYRDAGNTIYF.

This clonotype was seen at least ten times. The gene calls are TRBV4-2 and TRBJ1-2, with D maybe TRBD1 (5 bases). CDR3 length equals 15 residues. Germline V CDR1 and CDR2: LGHNA, YNFKEQ. The V gene lost 0 bases and the J gene lost 4 bases, with 12 bases spanning the gap. The CDR3 protein is CASSQEGDLGYGYTF. The CDR3 coding sequence is TGTGCCAGCAGCCAAGAGGGGGACCTAGGCTATGGCTACACCTTC.

In this sample, this clonotype turned up a few times. V is TRBV5-1 and J is TRBJ2-7; 11 positions match TRBD1. CDR1 and CDR2 from the germline V gene are SGHRS and YFSETQ. With V trimmed by 6 bases and J by 6 bases, 8 bases remained unmatched. The CDR3 contains 14 residues. The CDR3: CASMTGTGGREQYF. The CDR3 DNA is TGCGCCAGCATGACAGGGACAGGGGGGCGCGAGCAGTACTTC.

The chain couples TRBV5-1 to TRBJ2-1; TRBD1 aligns across 7 bases. V shed 7 bases, J shed 0 bases, and the junction held 4 bases outside the gene matches. Per the germline V gene, CDR1 is SGHRS and CDR2 is YFSETQ. This CDR3 spans 14 amino acids. This CDR3 is CASRQGDSYNEQFF. As DNA, the CDR3 is TGCGCCAGCCGACAGGGAGACTCCTACAATGAGCAGTTCTTC.

The V gene is TRBV4-3, the J gene TRBJ2-1; 13 nucleotides match TRBD2. This CDR3 region has 16 residues. V shed 4 bases, J shed 4 bases, and the junction held 4 bases outside the gene matches. Germline values: CDR1 LGHNA, CDR2 YSLEER. CDR3 sequence reads: CASSRRGLAGYNEQFF. The CDR3 region has the DNA TGCGCCAGCAGCCGAAGGGGACTAGCGGGATACAATGAGCAGTTCTTC.

This clonotype was observed a few times. The V and J genes are TRBV29-1 and TRBJ2-2; perhaps D is TRBD1 or TRBD2 (6 bases each). The CDR3 has 14 amino acids. The V end was cut by 7 bases, the J end by 3 bases, with 15 bases between. Germline loops: CDR1 SQVTM, CDR2 ANQGSEA. CDR3 sequence (DNA): TGCAGCGCTGGTAGGGGGGAGCACACCGGGGAGCTGTTTTTT. Amino acid sequence: CSAGRGEHTGELFF.

This rearrangement joins TRBV6-5 to TRBJ2-7; 8 bases line up with TRBD2. With 0 bases clipped from V and 6 bases from J, the junction kept 7 bases outside the gene matches. CDR1 is MNHEY and CDR2 is SVGAGI in the germline V gene. The CDR3 runs to 15 residues. CDR3 residues: CASSYSTGRATEQYF. The CDR3 nucleotides read TGTGCCAGCAGTTACTCGACCGGGAGGGCCACCGAGCAGTACTTC.